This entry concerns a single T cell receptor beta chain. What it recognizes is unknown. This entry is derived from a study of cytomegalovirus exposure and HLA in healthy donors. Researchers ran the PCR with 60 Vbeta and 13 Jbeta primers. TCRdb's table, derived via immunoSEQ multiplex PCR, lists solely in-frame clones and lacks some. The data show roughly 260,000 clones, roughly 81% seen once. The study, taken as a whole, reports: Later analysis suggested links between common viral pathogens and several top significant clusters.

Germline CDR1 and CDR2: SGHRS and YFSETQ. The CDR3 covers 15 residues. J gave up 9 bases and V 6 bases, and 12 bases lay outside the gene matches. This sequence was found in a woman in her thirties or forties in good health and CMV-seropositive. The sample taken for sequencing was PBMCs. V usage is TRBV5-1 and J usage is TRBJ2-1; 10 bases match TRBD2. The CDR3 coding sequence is TGCGCCAGCACCTCACCGGGACTAGCGCCTGGTGAGCAGTTCTTC. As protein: CASTSPGLAPGEQFF.